The 10 T cell receptor beta chains presented below share a single source sample, sequenced in a study. Sequencing used immunoSEQ multiplex PCR; TCRdb keeps in-frame clones, though not all of them. The sample has about 68,000 clones, roughly 93% seen once; the top ten hold roughly 4%. The sequenced sample was PBMCs. All receptors derive from a man aged 35-49 years with rheumatoid arthritis.

This chain joins TRBV3-1 (or the pseudogene TRBV3-2) and TRBJ2-7; 7 bases are a match to TRBD2. CDR1 LGHDT and CDR2 YNNKEL come from the germline V gene (reference sequence). CDR3 length equals 15 residues. With 1 base clipped from V and 3 bases from J, the junction kept 6 bases outside the gene matches. The CDR3 DNA follows: TGTGCCAGCAGCCAAGTCCAGCGGGGTGGCTACGAGCAGTACTTC. This encodes CASSQVQRGGYEQYF.

The V gene is TRBV25-1, the J gene TRBJ1-5; TRBD1 matches at 7 bases. Germline V gene data show CDR1 as MGHDK and CDR2 as SYGVNS. V lost 5 bases and J lost 7; bases outside the gene matches: 5. The length of the CDR3 is 13 residues. In DNA form, the CDR3 reads TGTGCCAGCAGTCCAGGGGGGGGACAGCCCCAGCATTTT. Translation gives CASSPGGGQPQHF.

This clone was observed a few times. The rearrangement links TRBV19 to TRBJ1-1, with 9 bases matching TRBD1. The CDR3 is 14 amino acids. The trim removed 5 bases at V and 5 bases at J, leaving 6 bases unmatched. CDR1 is LNHDA and CDR2 is SQIVND in the germline V gene (reference sequence). DNA for the CDR3: TGTGCCAGTAGTCCGGGACAGGGAGGGACTGAAGCTTTCTTT. Its translation is CASSPGQGGTEAFF.

The chain recombines TRBV5-1 with TRBJ2-2, with D tentatively TRBD1 (5 bases). The CDR3 covers 16 residues. V dropped 0 bases and J dropped 6 bases, with 15 bases sitting between them. Germline V gene data show CDR1 as SGHRS and CDR2 as YFSETQ. The CDR3 is CASSLEHFRGSGELFF. CDR3 DNA sequence: TGCGCCAGCAGCTTGGAACACTTTAGGGGTTCCGGGGAGCTGTTTTTT.

V and J are TRBV19 and TRBJ1-2; D is uncertain. V was pared by 3 bases and J by 4 bases, with 9 bases between. Germline assignment: CDR1 LNHDA and CDR2 SQIVND (reference sequence). The CDR3 covers 13 residues. The CDR3 DNA sequence: TGTGCCAGTAGTATCGGACCCATCTATGGCTACACCTTC. This codes for CASSIGPIYGYTF. The complete variable domain, with remaining parts taken from reference TRBV19 and TRBJ1-2, reads DGGITQSPKYLFRKEGQNVTLSCEQNLNHDAMYWYRQDPGQGLRLIYYSQIVNDFQKGDIAEGYSVSREKKESFPLTVTSAQKNPTAFYLCASSIGPIYGYTFGSGTRLTVV.

The chain joins TRBV10-3 to TRBJ2-2; D may be TRBD1 or TRBD2 (6 bases each). The V gene's germline CDR1 is ENHRY and CDR2 SYGVKD. The CDR3 runs to 16 residues. The ends were cut back, 1 base at V and 6 bases at J, with 15 bases in the middle. This CDR3 is CAISEWSGARPGELFF. Here the CDR3 DNA reads TGTGCCATCAGTGAGTGGTCGGGGGCGCGCCCCGGGGAGCTGTTTTTT.

This clone turned up a few times. The genes are TRBV4-1 and TRBJ1-5, with 11 bases aligning to TRBD1. Losses at the gene ends were 4 bases for V and 6 bases for J; bases not matched to a gene: 5. Germline V gene sequence: CDR1 MGHRA, CDR2 YSYEKL. This CDR3 region has 15 residues. As DNA, the CDR3 is TGCGCCAGCAGCCCCGGACAGGGGGCAGGTCAGCCCCAGCATTTT. Amino acids: CASSPGQGAGQPQHF.

The rearrangement links TRBV25-1 to TRBJ2-1; 10 nucleotides agree with TRBD2. This CDR3 has 14 amino acids. The V segment lost 6 bases and the J segment 3 bases; nucleotides outside the gene matches: 2. Germline V lookup: CDR1 MGHDK, CDR2 SYGVNS. CDR3 DNA: TGTGCCAGCAGGCCTAGCGGGAGCTACAATGAGCAGTTCTTC. Its protein is CASRPSGSYNEQFF.

CDR3: CASSLAGTGGVEQFF. CDR3 in DNA: TGCGCCAGCAGCTTGGCGGGGACAGGGGGAGTTGAGCAGTTCTTC. The V gene is TRBV5-1, the J gene TRBJ2-1; 11 bases align to TRBD1. V gave up 0 bases and J gave up 9 bases; unmatched junction bases: 5. From germline, CDR1 is SGHRS and CDR2 YFSETQ. The CDR3 covers 15 residues.

J is TRBJ1-2 and V is TRBV27, with D perhaps TRBD1 (6 bases). CDR1 is MNHEY, CDR2 SMNVEV, per germline (reference sequence). Trimming left V 0 bases short and J 9 bases short, with 14 bases between. The CDR3 is 14 residues long. The CDR3 DNA is TGTGCCAGCAGTTTATCTTTTGGACAGATCAGCTACACCTTC. It encodes CASSLSFGQISYTF.